This T cell receptor beta chain was sequenced in a study of blood T cell repertoires in COVID-19. This CDR3 region has 14 residues. V was clipped by 4 bases and J by 6 bases, with 14 bases between them. Germline-derived CDR1 and CDR2 are SEHNR and FQNEAQ (reference sequence). Measured with immunoSEQ multiplex PCR; TCRdb has only the in-frame clones, and not every one. The repertoire holds about 220,000 clones, with roughly 75% as singletons. The chain links TRBV7-9 to TRBJ2-3, with D maybe TRBD2 (6 bases). This TCR was recovered from a woman aged 70 to 79 with acute or convalescent COVID-19. The specimen sequenced was peripheral blood. CDR3 sequence reads: CASSSEGLWDTQYF. CDR3 bases: TGTGCCAGCAGCTCCGAGGGACTCTGGGATACGCAGTATTTT.